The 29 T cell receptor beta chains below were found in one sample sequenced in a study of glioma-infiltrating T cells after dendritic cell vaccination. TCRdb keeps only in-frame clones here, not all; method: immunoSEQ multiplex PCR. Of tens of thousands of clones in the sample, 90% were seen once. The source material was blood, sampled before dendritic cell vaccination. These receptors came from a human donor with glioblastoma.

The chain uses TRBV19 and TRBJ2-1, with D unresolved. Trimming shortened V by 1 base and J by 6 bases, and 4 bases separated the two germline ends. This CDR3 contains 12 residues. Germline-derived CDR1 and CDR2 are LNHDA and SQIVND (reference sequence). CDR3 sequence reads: CASSIVRNEQFF. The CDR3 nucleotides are TGTGCCAGTAGTATAGTCCGCAATGAGCAGTTCTTC.

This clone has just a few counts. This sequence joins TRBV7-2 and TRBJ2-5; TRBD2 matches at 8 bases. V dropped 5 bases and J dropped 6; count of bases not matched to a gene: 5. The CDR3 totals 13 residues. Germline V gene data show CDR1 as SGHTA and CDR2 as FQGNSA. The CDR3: CASSPGGGKTQYF. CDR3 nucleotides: TGTGCCAGCAGCCCCGGGGGGGGAAAGACCCAGTACTTC.

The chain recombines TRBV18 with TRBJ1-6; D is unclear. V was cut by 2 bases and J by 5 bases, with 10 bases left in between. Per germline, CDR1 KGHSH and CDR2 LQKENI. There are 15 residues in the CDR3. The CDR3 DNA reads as TGTGCCAGCTCACCAATGGCAGGCGATAATTCACCCCTCCACTTT. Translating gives CASSPMAGDNSPLHF.

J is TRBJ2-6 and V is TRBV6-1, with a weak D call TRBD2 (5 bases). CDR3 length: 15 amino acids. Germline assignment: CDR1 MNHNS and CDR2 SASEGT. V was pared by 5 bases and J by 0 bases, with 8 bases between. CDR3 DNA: TGTGCCAGCAGTAGAGGGCACTCTGGGGCCAACGTCCTGACTTTC. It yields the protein CASSRGHSGANVLTF.

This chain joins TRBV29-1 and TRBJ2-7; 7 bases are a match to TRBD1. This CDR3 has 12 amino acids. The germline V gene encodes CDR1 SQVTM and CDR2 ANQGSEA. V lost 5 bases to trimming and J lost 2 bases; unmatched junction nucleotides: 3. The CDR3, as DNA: TGCAGCGTTACGAGGGGGCCCTACGAGCAGTACTTC. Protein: CSVTRGPYEQYF.

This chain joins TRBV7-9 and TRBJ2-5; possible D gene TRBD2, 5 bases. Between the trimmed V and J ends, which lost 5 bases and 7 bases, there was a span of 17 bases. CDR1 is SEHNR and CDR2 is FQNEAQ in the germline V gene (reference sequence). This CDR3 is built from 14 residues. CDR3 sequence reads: CASSPLRAGVTQYF. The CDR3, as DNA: TGTGCCAGCAGCCCCCTGCGGGCCGGCGTGACCCAGTACTTC.

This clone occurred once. CDR3 sequence reads: CASSRDRGGSDTQYF. CDR3 in DNA: TGTGCCAGCAGCCGGGACAGGGGGGGCTCGGATACGCAGTATTTT. This chain uses TRBV6-6 with TRBJ2-3; 11 positions match TRBD1. Per germline, CDR1 MNHNY and CDR2 SVGAGI (reference sequence). Trimming cost V 6 bases and J 6 bases; bases outside gene matches: 8. This CDR3 spans 15 amino acids.

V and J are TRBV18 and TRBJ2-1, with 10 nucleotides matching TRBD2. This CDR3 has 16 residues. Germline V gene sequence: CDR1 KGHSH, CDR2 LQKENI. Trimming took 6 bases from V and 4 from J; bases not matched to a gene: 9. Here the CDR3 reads CASSLVGLAEYNEQFF. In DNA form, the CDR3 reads TGTGCCAGCTCCCTCGTCGGACTAGCGGAATACAATGAGCAGTTCTTC.

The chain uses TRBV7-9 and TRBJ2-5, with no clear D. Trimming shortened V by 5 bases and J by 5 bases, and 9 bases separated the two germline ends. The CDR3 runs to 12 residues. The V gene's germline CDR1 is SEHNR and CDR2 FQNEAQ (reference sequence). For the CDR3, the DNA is TGTGCCAGCAGCCCCCTCGGGGAGACCCAGTACTTC. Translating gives CASSPLGETQYF.

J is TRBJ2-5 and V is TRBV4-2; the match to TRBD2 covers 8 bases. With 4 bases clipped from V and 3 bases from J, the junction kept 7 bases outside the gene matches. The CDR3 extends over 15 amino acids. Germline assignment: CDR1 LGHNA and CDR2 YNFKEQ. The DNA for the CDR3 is TGTGCCAGCAGCCCAGCGGGGGCTTTAGAAGAGACCCAGTACTTC. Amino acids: CASSPAGALEETQYF.

CDR3 in DNA: TGTGCCAGCAGCTTGAGTAGGGCAGGCGGGGAGACCCAGTACTTC. It encodes CASSLSRAGGETQYF. The chain carries TRBV5-4 and TRBJ2-5; a possible D gene is TRBD2 (5 bases). Trimming left V 1 base short and J 5 bases short, with 15 bases between. The CDR3 length is 15 residues. Per the germline V gene, CDR1 is SGHNT and CDR2 is YYREEE (reference sequence). Supplemented by reference TRBV5-4 and TRBJ2-5, the full variable domain reads ETGVTQSPTHLIKTRGQQVTLRCSSQSGHNTVSWYQQALGQGPQFIFQYYREEENGRGNFPPRFSGLQFPNYSSELNVNALELDDSALYLCASSLSRAGGETQYFGPGTRLLVL.

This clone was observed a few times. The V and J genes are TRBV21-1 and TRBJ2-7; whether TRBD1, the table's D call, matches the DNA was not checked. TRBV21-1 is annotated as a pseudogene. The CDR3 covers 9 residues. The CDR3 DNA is TGTGCAAACCAGGACGAGCAGTACTTC. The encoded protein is CANQDEQYF.

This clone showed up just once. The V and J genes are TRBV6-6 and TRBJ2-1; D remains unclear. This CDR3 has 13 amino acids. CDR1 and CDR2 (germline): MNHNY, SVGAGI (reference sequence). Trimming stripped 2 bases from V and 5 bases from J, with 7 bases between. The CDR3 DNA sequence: TGTGCCAGCAGTTACCCCCCCAACAATGAGCAGTTCTTC. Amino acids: CASSYPPNNEQFF.

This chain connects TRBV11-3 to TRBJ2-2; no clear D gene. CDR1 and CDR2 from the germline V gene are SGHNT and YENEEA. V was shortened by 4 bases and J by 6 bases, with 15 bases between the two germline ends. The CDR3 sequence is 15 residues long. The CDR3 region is CASSSGLSPAGELFF. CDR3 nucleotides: TGTGCCAGCAGCTCTGGTCTTAGTCCGGCCGGGGAGCTGTTTTTT.

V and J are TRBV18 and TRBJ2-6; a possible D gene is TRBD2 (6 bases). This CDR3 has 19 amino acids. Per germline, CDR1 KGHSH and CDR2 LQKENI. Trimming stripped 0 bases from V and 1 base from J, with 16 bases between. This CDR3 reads CASSPPVEGISSGANVLTF. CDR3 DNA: TGTGCCAGCTCACCACCGGTGGAGGGCATATCGTCTGGGGCCAACGTCCTGACTTTC.

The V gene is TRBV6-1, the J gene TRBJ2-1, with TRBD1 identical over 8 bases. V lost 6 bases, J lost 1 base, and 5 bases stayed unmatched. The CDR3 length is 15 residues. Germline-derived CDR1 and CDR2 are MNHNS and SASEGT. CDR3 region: CASRAGTGSYNEQFF. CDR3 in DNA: TGTGCCAGCAGGGCCGGGACAGGTTCCTACAATGAGCAGTTCTTC.

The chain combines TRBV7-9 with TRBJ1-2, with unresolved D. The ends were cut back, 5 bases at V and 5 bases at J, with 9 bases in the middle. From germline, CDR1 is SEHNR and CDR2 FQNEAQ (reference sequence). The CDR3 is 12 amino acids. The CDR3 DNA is TGTGCCAGCAGCACTGGAGGATATGGCTACACCTTC. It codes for CASSTGGYGYTF. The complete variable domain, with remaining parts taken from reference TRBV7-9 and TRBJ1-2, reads DTGVSQNPRHKITKRGQNVTFRCDPISEHNRLYWYRQTLGQGPEFLTYFQNEAQLEKSRLLSDRFSAERPKGSFSTLEIQRTEQGDSAMYLCASSTGGYGYTFGSGTRLTVV.

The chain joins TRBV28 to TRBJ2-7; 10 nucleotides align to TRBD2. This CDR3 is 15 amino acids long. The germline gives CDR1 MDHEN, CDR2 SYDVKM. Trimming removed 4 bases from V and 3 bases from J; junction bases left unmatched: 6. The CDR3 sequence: CASSSASGGYYEQYF. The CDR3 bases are TGTGCCAGCAGTTCAGCTAGCGGGGGTTACTACGAGCAGTACTTC. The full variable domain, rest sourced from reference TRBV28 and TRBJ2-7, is DVKVTQSSRYLVKRTGEKVFLECVQDMDHENMFWYRQDPGLGLRLIYFSYDVKMKEKGDIPEGYSVSREKKERFSLILESASTNQTSMYLCASSSASGGYYEQYFGPGTRLTVT.

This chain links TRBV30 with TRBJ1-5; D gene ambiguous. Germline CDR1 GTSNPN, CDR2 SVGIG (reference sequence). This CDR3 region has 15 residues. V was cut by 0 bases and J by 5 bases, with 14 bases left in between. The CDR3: CAWSVREVGYQPQHF. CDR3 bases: TGTGCCTGGAGTGTAAGGGAGGTCGGGTATCAGCCCCAGCATTTT.

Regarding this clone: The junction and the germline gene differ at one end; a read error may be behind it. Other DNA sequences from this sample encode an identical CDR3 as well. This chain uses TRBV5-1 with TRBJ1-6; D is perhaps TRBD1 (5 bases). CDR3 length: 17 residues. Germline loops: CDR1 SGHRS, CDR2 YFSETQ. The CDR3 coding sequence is TGCGCCAGCAGCTTGGCCCTGGGCGGGGGAGGCAATTCCCCCCTCCACTTT. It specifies CASSLALGGGGNSPLHF.

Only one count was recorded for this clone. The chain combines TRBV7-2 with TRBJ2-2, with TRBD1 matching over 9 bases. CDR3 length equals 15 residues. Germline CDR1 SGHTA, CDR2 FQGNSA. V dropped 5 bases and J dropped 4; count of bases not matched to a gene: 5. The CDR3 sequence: CASSAGQGSTGELFF. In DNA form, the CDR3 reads TGTGCCAGCAGCGCAGGACAGGGGTCCACCGGGGAGCTGTTTTTT.

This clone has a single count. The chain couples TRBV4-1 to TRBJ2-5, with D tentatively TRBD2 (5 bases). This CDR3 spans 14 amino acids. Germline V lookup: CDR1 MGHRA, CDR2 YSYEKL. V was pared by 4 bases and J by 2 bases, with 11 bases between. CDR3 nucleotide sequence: TGCGCCAGCAGCCCACTAGGAGTACAAGAGACCCAGTACTTC. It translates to CASSPLGVQETQYF.

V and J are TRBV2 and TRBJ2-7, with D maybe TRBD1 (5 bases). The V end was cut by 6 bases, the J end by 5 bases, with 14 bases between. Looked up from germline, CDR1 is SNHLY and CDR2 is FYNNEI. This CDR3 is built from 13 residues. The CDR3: CASRSQGNHEQYF. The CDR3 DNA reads TGTGCCAGCAGGAGTCAGGGTAACCACGAGCAGTACTTC.

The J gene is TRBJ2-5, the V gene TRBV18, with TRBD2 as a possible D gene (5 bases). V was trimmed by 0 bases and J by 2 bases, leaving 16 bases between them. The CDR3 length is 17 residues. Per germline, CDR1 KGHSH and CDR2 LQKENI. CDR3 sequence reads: CASSPPGRTVTQETQYF. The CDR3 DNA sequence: TGTGCCAGCTCACCACCGGGGAGAACAGTAACACAAGAGACCCAGTACTTC.

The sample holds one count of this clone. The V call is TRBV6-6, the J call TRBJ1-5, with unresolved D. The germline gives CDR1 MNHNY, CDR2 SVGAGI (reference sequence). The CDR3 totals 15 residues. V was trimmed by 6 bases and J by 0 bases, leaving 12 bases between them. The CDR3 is CASRPWRDSNQPQHF. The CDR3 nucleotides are TGTGCCAGCAGACCCTGGCGGGATAGCAATCAGCCCCAGCATTTT.

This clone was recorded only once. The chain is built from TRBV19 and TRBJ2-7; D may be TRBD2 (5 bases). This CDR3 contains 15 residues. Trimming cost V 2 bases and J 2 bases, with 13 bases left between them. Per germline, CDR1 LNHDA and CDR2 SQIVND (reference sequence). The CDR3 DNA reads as TGTGCCAGTAGTATACGAGGGTTGAGAACCTACGAGCAGTACTTC. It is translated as CASSIRGLRTYEQYF.

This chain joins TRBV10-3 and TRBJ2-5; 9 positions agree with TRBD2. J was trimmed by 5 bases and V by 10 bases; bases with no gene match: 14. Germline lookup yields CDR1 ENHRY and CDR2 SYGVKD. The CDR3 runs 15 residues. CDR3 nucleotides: TGTGCCACATCGGGTGGTAGCGGGGGTCCCGAGACCCAGTACTTC. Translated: CATSGGSGGPETQYF.

The DNA for the CDR3 is TGTGCCAGCAGCCAACGGGACAGGGGCTCCTACGAGCAGTACTTC. Protein: CASSQRDRGSYEQYF. J is TRBJ2-7 and V is TRBV4-2; 10 positions match TRBD1. CDR3 size: 15 residues. Germline CDR1 LGHNA, CDR2 YNFKEQ. Unmatched junction bases numbered 1, after V lost 2 bases and J lost 0 bases.

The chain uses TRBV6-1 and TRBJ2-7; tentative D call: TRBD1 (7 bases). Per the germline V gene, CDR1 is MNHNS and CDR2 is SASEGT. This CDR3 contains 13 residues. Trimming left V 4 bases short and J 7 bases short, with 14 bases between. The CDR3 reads CASSGPTGREQYF. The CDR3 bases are TGTGCCAGCAGTGGGCCGACAGGGAGGGAGCAGTACTTC.